The sequence of this TCR beta chain was determined in a study of T cell clones after liver transplantation. Study summary: Post-transplant blood was tracked for graft-donor-reactive T cell clones identified in a pre-transplant mixed lymphocyte reaction. Apart from three HCV-positive recipients, transplants were for non-autoimmune, non-viral reasons. Tolerant meant at least one year fully off immunosuppression without liver enzymes above twice normal.

Data came from immunoSEQ multiplex PCR; TCRdb stores just in-frame clones and leaves some out. The sample lists approximately 65,000 clones; around 92% were seen once. This clone has just one count. Antigen unknown. CDR3 length: 19 amino acids. The ends lost 5 bases at V and 7 bases at J; junction bases unmatched: 23. CDR1 is SGHNT, CDR2 YENEEA, per germline. Points from the study as a whole: Circulating graft-donor-reactive CD4 TCRbeta sequences fell significantly post-transplant in most of the 8 subjects.

The sequence was collected from a human patient who received a liver transplant. Some T cells could come from the graft donor. The source material was CD4+ T cells from blood, sampled around 25 months after liver transplant. This chain connects TRBV11-3 to TRBJ2-1; 7 bases match TRBD2. The CDR3 here is CASSPGGVLAAPGKNEQFF. CDR3 sequence (DNA): TGTGCCAGCAGCCCCGGGGGAGTCCTAGCGGCACCGGGGAAAAATGAGCAGTTCTTC.